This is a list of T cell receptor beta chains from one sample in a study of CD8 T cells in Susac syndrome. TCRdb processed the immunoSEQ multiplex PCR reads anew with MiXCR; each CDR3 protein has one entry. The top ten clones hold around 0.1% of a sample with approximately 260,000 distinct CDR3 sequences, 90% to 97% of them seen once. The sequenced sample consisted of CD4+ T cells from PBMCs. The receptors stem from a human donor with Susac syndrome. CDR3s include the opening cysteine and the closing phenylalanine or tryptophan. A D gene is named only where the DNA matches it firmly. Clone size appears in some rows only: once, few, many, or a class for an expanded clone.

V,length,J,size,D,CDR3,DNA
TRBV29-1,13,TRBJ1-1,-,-,CSVDTYLNTEAFF,TGCAGCGTGGACACTTACTTGAACACTGAAGCTTTCTTT
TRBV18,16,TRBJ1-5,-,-,CASSPMISGAGQPQHF,TGTGCCAGCTCACCAATGATAAGCGGGGCTGGACAGCCCCAGCATTTT
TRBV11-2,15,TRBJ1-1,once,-,CASSLNQAAATEAFF,TGTGCCAGCAGCTTAAATCAGGCAGCCGCCACTGAAGCTTTCTTT
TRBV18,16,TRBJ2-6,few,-,CASSPPGSSGANVLTF,TGTGCCAGCTCACCACCCGGAAGCTCTGGGGCCAACGTCCTGACTTTC
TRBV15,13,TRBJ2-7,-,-,CATSRIRGAPQYF,TGTGCCACCAGCAGAATCCGGGGAGCGCCGCAGTACTTC
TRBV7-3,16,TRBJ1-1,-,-,CASSPRGGARNTEAFF,TGTGCCAGCAGCCCACGGGGGGGCGCGCGGAACACTGAAGCTTTCTTT
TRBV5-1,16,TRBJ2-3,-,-,CASTEGGRRSTDTQYF,TGCGCCAGCACTGAGGGGGGACGGCGGAGCACAGATACGCAGTATTTT
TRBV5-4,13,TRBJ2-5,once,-,CASRPRYGETQYF,TGTGCCAGCAGGCCTCGTTACGGAGAGACCCAGTACTTC
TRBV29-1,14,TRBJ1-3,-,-,CSVVYQQPGNTIYF,TGCAGCGTTGTCTACCAACAACCAGGAAACACCATATATTTT
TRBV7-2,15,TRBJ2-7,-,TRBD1,CASSLATGDSYEQYF,TGTGCCAGCAGCCTTGCAACAGGGGACTCCTACGAGCAGTACTTC
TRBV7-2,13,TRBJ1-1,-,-,CASSPRVGAEAFF,TGTGCCAGCAGCCCTCGGGTAGGGGCCGAAGCTTTCTTT
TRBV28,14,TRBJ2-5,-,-,CASSPTTGGETQYF,TGTGCCAGCAGTCCCACAACAGGTGGAGAGACCCAGTACTTC
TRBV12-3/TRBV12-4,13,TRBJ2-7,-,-,CASTVYPSYEQYF,TGTGCCAGCACGGTTTACCCCTCCTACGAGCAGTACTTC
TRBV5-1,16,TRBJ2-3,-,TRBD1,CASSSRQGPSTDTQYF,TGCGCCAGCAGCTCAAGACAGGGGCCTAGCACAGATACGCAGTATTTT
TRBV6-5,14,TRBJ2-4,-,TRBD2,CASSAGVAKNIQYF,TGTGCCAGCAGTGCGGGAGTAGCCAAAAACATTCAGTACTTC
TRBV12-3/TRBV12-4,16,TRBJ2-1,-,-,CASSPANGVTYNEQFF,TGTGCCAGCAGTCCCGCTAACGGAGTCACCTACAATGAGCAGTTCTTC
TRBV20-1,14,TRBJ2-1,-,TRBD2,CSAFPGGLNNEQFF,TGCAGTGCTTTCCCGGGAGGACTTAACAATGAGCAGTTCTTC
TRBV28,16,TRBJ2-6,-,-,CASSRPLPSGANVLTF,TGTGCCAGCAGCCGCCCTCTGCCCTCTGGGGCCAACGTCCTGACTTTC
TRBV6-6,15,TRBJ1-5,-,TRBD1,CASSSDRGGSWPQHF,TGTGCCAGCAGCTCGGACAGGGGGGGCAGTTGGCCCCAGCATTTT
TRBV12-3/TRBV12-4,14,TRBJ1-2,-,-,CASSPTSGDYGYTF,TGTGCCAGCAGTCCCACCTCGGGGGACTATGGCTACACCTTC
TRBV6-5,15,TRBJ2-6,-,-,CASTPGRAGANVLTF,TGTGCCAGCACCCCCGGTAGGGCTGGGGCCAACGTCCTGACTTTC
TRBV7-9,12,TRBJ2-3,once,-,CAGRRGTDTQYF,TGTGCCGGCCGGCGGGGCACAGATACGCAGTATTTT
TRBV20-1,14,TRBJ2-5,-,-,CSAPRRGLQETQYF,TGCAGTGCACCGAGGAGGGGGCTGCAAGAGACCCAGTACTTC
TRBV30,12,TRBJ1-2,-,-,CAWTGGNYGYTF,TGTGCCTGGACTGGGGGAAACTATGGCTACACCTTC
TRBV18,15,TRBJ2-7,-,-,CASSPGLGSSYEQYF,TGTGCCAGCTCACCGGGACTCGGGTCGTCCTACGAGCAGTACTTC
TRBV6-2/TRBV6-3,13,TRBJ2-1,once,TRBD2,CASRSRPSGVRFF,TGTGCCAGCAGGTCCCGACCCAGCGGGGTCAGGTTCTTC
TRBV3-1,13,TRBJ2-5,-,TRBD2,CASNTLAARTQYF,TGTGCCAGCAACACACTAGCGGCCAGGACCCAGTACTTC
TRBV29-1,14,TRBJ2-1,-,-,CSVERGSGYNEQFF,TGCAGCGTTGAACGTGGGAGTGGGTACAATGAGCAGTTCTTC
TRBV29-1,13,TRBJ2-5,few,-,CSVASVGAETQYF,TGCAGCGTTGCTTCAGTCGGGGCGGAGACCCAGTACTTC
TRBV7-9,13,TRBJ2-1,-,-,CASSSTSSNEQFF,TGTGCCAGCAGCTCCACTAGCAGCAATGAGCAGTTCTTC
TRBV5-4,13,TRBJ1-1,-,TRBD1,CASSQPGGPEAFF,TGTGCCAGCAGCCAACCAGGGGGACCTGAAGCTTTCTTT
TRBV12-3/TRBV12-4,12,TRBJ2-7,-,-,CASSLVRNEQYF,TGTGCCAGCAGTTTAGTCAGGAACGAGCAGTACTTC
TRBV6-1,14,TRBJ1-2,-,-,CASSEFGVKYGYTF,TGTGCCAGCAGTGAATTCGGGGTAAAATATGGCTACACCTTC
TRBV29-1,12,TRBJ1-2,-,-,CSVVSGAYGYTF,TGCAGCGTTGTCAGTGGAGCCTATGGCTACACCTTC
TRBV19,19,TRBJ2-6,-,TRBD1,CASSANRPGQYSGANVLTF,TGTGCCAGTAGTGCGAATCGTCCGGGACAGTACTCTGGGGCCAACGTCCTGACTTTC
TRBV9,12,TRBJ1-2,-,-,CATSVGGFGYTF,TGTGCCACCAGCGTAGGAGGGTTCGGCTACACCTTC
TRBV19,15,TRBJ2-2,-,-,CASIRDGVSAGELFF,TGTGCCAGTATTCGGGACGGAGTTTCTGCCGGGGAGCTGTTTTTT
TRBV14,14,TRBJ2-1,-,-,CASSQAPGVHEQFF,TGTGCCAGCAGCCAAGCCCCAGGGGTCCATGAGCAGTTCTTC
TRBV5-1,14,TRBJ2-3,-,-,CASSLGEGVDTQYF,TGCGCCAGCAGCTTGGGAGAGGGAGTAGATACGCAGTATTTT